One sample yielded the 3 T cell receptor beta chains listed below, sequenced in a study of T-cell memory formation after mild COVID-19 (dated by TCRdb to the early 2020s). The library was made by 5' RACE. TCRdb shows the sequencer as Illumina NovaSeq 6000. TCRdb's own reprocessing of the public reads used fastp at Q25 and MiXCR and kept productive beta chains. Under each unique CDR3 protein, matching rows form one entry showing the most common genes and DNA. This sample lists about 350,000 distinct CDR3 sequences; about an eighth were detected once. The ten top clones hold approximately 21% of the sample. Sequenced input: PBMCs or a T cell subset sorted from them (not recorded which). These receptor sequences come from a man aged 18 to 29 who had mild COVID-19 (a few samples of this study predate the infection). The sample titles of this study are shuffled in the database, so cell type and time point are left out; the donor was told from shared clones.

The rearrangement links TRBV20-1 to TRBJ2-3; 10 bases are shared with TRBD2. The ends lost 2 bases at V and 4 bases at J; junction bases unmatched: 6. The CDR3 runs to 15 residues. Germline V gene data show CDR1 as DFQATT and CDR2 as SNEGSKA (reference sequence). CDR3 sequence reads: CSARLLAGTSDTQYF. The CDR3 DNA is TGCAGTGCTAGACTACTAGCGGGGACCTCAGATACGCAGTATTTT.

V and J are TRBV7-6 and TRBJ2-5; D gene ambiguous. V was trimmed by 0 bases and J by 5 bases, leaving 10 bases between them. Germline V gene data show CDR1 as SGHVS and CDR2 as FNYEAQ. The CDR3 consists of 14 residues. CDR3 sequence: CASSLARNDETQYF. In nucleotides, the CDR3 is TGTGCCAGCAGCTTAGCTAGGAATGATGAGACCCAGTACTTC. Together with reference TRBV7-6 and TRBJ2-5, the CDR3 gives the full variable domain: GAGVSQSPRYKVTKRGQDVALRCDPISGHVSLYWYRQALGQGPEFLTYFNYEAQQDKSGLPNDRFSAERPEGSISTLTIQRTEQRDSAMYRCASSLARNDETQYFGPGTRLLVL.

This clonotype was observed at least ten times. The CDR3 DNA reads as TGTGCCAGCAGCTTCGGGGAGCTGTTTTTT. Its protein is CASSFGELFF. This chain joins TRBV7-9 and TRBJ2-2, with D unresolved. Deletions cut 3 bases from V and 7 bases from J, with 0 bases between. There are 10 residues in the CDR3. Germline V gene lookup returns CDR1 SEHNR and CDR2 FQNEAQ (reference sequence).